This T cell receptor (beta chain) was obtained from a study of T cells in women clearing cervical HPV infection. TCRdb keeps only in-frame clones here, not all; method: immunoSEQ multiplex PCR. The sample data list 35,000 to 45,000 clones. In the case of this clone: The sequenced fragment ends 3 residues before the CDR3 boundary, so the rest is inferred from the germline J gene.

V lost 4 bases, J lost 2 bases, and 5 bases stayed unmatched. Germline CDR1 SGHDT, CDR2 YYEEEE. This CDR3 is built from 15 residues. The sample taken for sequencing was blood buffy coat. This chain connects TRBV5-6 to TRBJ2-3; 9 nucleotides align to TRBD2. The TCR originated in a woman between 18 and 70 years old with a cervical HPV16 infection that either progressed to CIN3+ or cleared (not recorded which). The DNA read from the CDR3 is TGTGCCAGCAGCCTGGGACTAGCCCTCACAGATACG. Its protein is CASSLGLALTDT. The whole CDR3 is CASSLGLALTDTQYF.